The 10 T cell receptor beta chains below come from one sample, sequenced in a study of cytomegalovirus exposure and HLA in healthy donors. The study ran its PCR with 60 Vbeta and 13 Jbeta primers. The table came from immunoSEQ multiplex PCR; TCRdb's copy has only in-frame clones and leaves some out. This table has about 170,000 clones, 75% to 90% appearing once. The specimen was PBMCs. These receptors were obtained from a woman between 45 and 60 years old in good health and CMV-seropositive.

The rearrangement links TRBV9 to TRBJ2-3; weak D call: TRBD2 (6 bases). CDR1 and CDR2 from the germline V gene are SGDLS and YYNGEE. Trimming removed 7 bases from V and 4 bases from J, with 13 bases in between. The CDR3 spans 13 residues. The CDR3 DNA reads as TGTGCCAGCTCGACGGGGGTCCCAGATACGCAGTATTTT. It yields the protein CASSTGVPDTQYF.

The J gene is TRBJ2-3, the V gene TRBV6-1; 10 bases line up with TRBD1. CDR3 size: 15 residues. In germline, CDR1 is MNHNS, CDR2 SASEGT. The V and J ends lost 8 bases and 4 bases, in that order; junction bases with no gene match: 9. CDR3 nucleotides: TGTGCCAGCGGGAGCCGGGACAGGGGTTCAGATACGCAGTATTTT. It is translated as CASGSRDRGSDTQYF.

The chain joins TRBV28 to TRBJ2-3, with D possibly matching TRBD1 (5 bases). Germline V gene data show CDR1 as MDHEN and CDR2 as SYDVKM. The CDR3 loop spans 15 amino acids. V was cut by 5 bases and J by 4 bases, with 16 bases left in between. The CDR3, as DNA: TGTGCCAGCAGTCCAGGCGGCAGGGTCGCAGATACGCAGTATTTT. It yields the protein CASSPGGRVADTQYF.

As regards this clone: One base separates it from a far larger clone, so it is likely a read error. This sample includes further DNA sequences coding for the same CDR3. The rearrangement links TRBV4-1 to TRBJ1-1; no reliable D call. The germline CDR1 and CDR2 sequences are MGHRA and YSYEKL. The CDR3 runs to 14 residues. Deletions cut 2 bases from V and 9 bases from J, with 16 bases between. The CDR3 bases are TGCGCCAGCAGCCAAATGAACTCTGAGGGTCAAGCTTTCTTT. Translated, it gives CASSQMNSEGQAFF.

The chain employs TRBV2 and TRBJ2-2, with D perhaps matching TRBD1 (6 bases). This CDR3 is built from 15 residues. Germline-derived CDR1 and CDR2 are SNHLY and FYNNEI. V lost 3 bases, J lost 2 bases, and 10 bases lay in between. CDR3 sequence: CASSDRGQNTGELFF. The CDR3 DNA follows: TGTGCCAGCAGTGATAGGGGACAAAACACCGGGGAGCTGTTTTTT.

The genes are TRBV7-3 and TRBJ2-1; 8 positions match TRBD2. Germline values: CDR1 SGHTA, CDR2 FQGTGA. The CDR3 length is 14 residues. The J segment lost 6 bases and the V segment lost 3 bases, leaving 4 bases of the junction unmatched. Here the CDR3 reads CASSFGSGVNEQFF. The CDR3 DNA sequence: TGTGCCAGCAGCTTTGGTAGCGGGGTCAATGAGCAGTTCTTC.

The chain employs TRBV5-1 and TRBJ2-1; 13 bases agree with TRBD2. Losses at the gene ends were 2 bases for V and 1 base for J; bases not matched to a gene: 6. CDR1 is SGHRS and CDR2 is YFSETQ in the germline V gene. The CDR3 is made up of 18 amino acids. CDR3 bases: TGCGCCAGCAGCTTCCGGACTAGCGGGAGCTTATCCTACAATGAGCAGTTCTTC. Protein product: CASSFRTSGSLSYNEQFF.

This chain uses TRBV5-1 with TRBJ2-3; 14 nucleotides agree with TRBD2. Germline values: CDR1 SGHRS, CDR2 YFSETQ. The CDR3 length is 16 residues. V lost 4 bases and J lost 2; bases outside the gene matches: 3. CDR3 bases: TGCGCCAGCAGCCGGACTAGCGGGGGGACCACAGATACGCAGTATTTT. The encoded protein is CASSRTSGGTTDTQYF.

The chain employs TRBV29-1 and TRBJ1-2, with no clear D. The V end lost 4 bases, the J end lost 2 bases, and 11 bases lay between the germline ends. In germline, CDR1 is SQVTM, CDR2 ANQGSEA. The CDR3 has 13 amino acids. The CDR3, as DNA: TGCAGCGTTGTGGGTGAGGCGAACTATGGCTACACCTTC. Its translation is CSVVGEANYGYTF.

V usage is TRBV28 and J usage is TRBJ2-7; D may be TRBD2 (7 bases). The V end lost 5 bases, the J end lost 0 bases, and 14 bases lay between the germline ends. Germline CDR1 reads MDHEN; CDR2 reads SYDVKM. This CDR3 contains 15 residues. The CDR3 region is CASSTGGRFSYEQYF. CDR3 coding DNA: TGTGCCAGCAGTACCGGGGGGCGGTTCTCCTACGAGCAGTACTTC.